The 21 T cell receptor beta chains below all came from one sample that was sequenced in a study of Ad26.COV2.S vaccination and SARS-CoV-2 variants (dated by TCRdb to the early 2020s). The treatment or condition label, read with the paper, signifies: approximately 18 received Ad26.COV2.S at low or high dose, single or two shots; about 5 received placebo; per-sample allocation not given. For vaccine and placebo recipients, repertoires were sequenced using samples collected on day 63 after the first injection. Libraries came from the immunoSEQ multiplex PCR assay. TCRdb re-hosts the immuneACCESS table, in-frame sequences only. Its copies lack some clones; in the studies checked, an unresolved V gene accounts for under half of them, and the cause for the rest is not known. The table for this sample lists over 400,000 clones; around 90% of them were counted only once. The ten top clones hold 4.3% of the sample.

Sequencing was performed on peripheral blood, taken in a trial of Ad26.COV2.S vaccine versus placebo. These receptors came from a person between 18 and 65 years old who received the Ad26.COV2.S COVID-19 vaccine or a placebo.

The chain recombines TRBV7-9 with TRBJ2-7; no firm D call. Germline loops: CDR1 SEHNR, CDR2 FQNEAQ (reference sequence). Trimming shortened V by 5 bases and J by 6 bases, and 11 bases separated the two germline ends. The CDR3 totals 12 residues. CDR3 protein: CASSPGRSEQYF. The CDR3 region has the DNA TGTGCCAGCAGCCCCGGAAGAAGCGAGCAGTACTTC. Complete variable domain (other parts from reference TRBV7-9 and TRBJ2-7): DTGVSQNPRHKITKRGQNVTFRCDPISEHNRLYWYRQTLGQGPEFLTYFQNEAQLEKSRLLSDRFSAERPKGSFSTLEIQRTEQGDSAMYLCASSPGRSEQYFGPGTRLTVT.

The gene calls are TRBV30 and TRBJ2-7, with 10 nucleotides matching TRBD2. V was clipped by 5 bases and J by 7 bases; unmatched bases: 5. The CDR3 loop spans 12 amino acids. The germline V gene encodes CDR1 GTSNPN and CDR2 SVGIG (reference sequence). CDR3 in amino acids: CAWLAGGGEQYF. In nucleotides, the CDR3 is TGTGCCTGGTTAGCGGGAGGCGGAGAGCAGTACTTC. Full variable domain (rest looked up from reference TRBV30 and TRBJ2-7): SQTIHQWPATLVQPVGSPLSLECTVEGTSNPNLYWYRQAAGRGLQLLFYSVGIGQISSEVPQNLSASRPQDRQFILSSKKLLLSDSGFYLCAWLAGGGEQYFGPGTRLTVT.

This chain uses TRBV29-1 with TRBJ2-3; perhaps TRBD2 as D (6 bases). The germline V gene encodes CDR1 SQVTM and CDR2 ANQGSEA. V was trimmed by 5 bases and J by 1 base, leaving 19 bases between them. The CDR3 has 16 residues. The CDR3: CSVSSGLRGGTDTQYF. As DNA, the CDR3 is TGCAGCGTTTCAAGCGGACTAAGGGGTGGCACAGATACGCAGTATTTT.

To note about this clone: Additional DNA sequences in this sample encode the identical CDR3. The chain recombines TRBV5-1 with TRBJ1-1, with no clear D. Per the germline V gene, CDR1 is SGHRS and CDR2 is YFSETQ. V lost 0 bases, J lost 2 bases, and 8 bases lay in between. This CDR3 has 14 residues. The CDR3 DNA is TGCGCCAGCAGCTTGGCCTGGGGTAACACTGAAGCTTTCTTT. Protein product: CASSLAWGNTEAFF.

The chain joins TRBV28 to TRBJ1-5; D uncertain. The CDR3 totals 12 residues. The germline gives CDR1 MDHEN, CDR2 SYDVKM. Trimming shortened V by 5 bases and J by 6 bases, and 8 bases separated the two germline ends. DNA for the CDR3: TGTGCCAGCAGTCGGCAAGGTCAGCCCCAGCATTTT. Translating gives CASSRQGQPQHF.

The chain couples TRBV6-5 to TRBJ1-2; no definite D call. The germline V and J ends were trimmed by 1 base and 7 bases, with 16 bases remaining between them. Germline V gives CDR1 MNHEY, CDR2 SVGAGI. The CDR3 is 15 residues long. The CDR3 coding sequence is TGTGCCAGCAGTTACTTTTTCTCCGGGAAGACTGGCTACACCTTC. Residues: CASSYFFSGKTGYTF.

V gene TRBV19 combines with J gene TRBJ2-7, with D uncertain. Germline V gives CDR1 LNHDA, CDR2 SQIVND (reference sequence). This CDR3 comprises 10 residues. The V end lost 6 bases, the J end lost 4 bases, and 4 bases lay between the germline ends. For the CDR3, the DNA is TGTGCCAGTAGGAAATACGAGCAGTACTTC. Its translation: CASRKYEQYF.

This chain connects TRBV11-2 to TRBJ1-5, with D possibly TRBD1 on 5 matching bases. This CDR3 spans 15 amino acids. Per germline, CDR1 SGHAT and CDR2 FQNNGV. V was cut by 5 bases and J by 3 bases, with 14 bases left in between. The CDR3 here is CASSQYDSPNQPQHF. The CDR3 bases are TGTGCCAGCAGCCAATACGACAGCCCCAATCAGCCCCAGCATTTT.

This rearrangement joins TRBV5-6 to TRBJ2-5; 8 nucleotides agree with TRBD1. V lost 0 bases, J lost 8 bases, and 6 bases stayed unmatched. This CDR3 is 14 amino acids long. Germline V gene sequence: CDR1 SGHDT, CDR2 YYEEEE. CDR3 sequence: CASSLVSGGGTQYF. CDR3 DNA sequence: TGTGCCAGCAGCTTGGTTTCAGGGGGCGGTACCCAGTACTTC.

Here the CDR3 reads CASSVTGGSPPGETQYF. As DNA, the CDR3 is TGTGCCAGCAGCGTAACTGGCGGGAGCCCTCCGGGAGAGACCCAGTACTTC. This chain joins TRBV9 and TRBJ2-5; 7 nucleotides line up with TRBD2. V trimming: 1 base; J trimming: 4 bases; junction bases outside the gene matches: 13. From germline, CDR1 is SGDLS and CDR2 YYNGEE. The CDR3 has 17 amino acids.

The V gene is TRBV4-2, the J gene TRBJ2-7; D call uncertain. The CDR3 is 11 residues long. Per germline, CDR1 LGHNA and CDR2 YNFKEQ. The V and J ends lost 0 bases and 5 bases respectively, with 2 bases between them. CDR3 DNA: TGTGCCAGCAGCCAAGATAACGAGCAGTACTTC. Translation gives CASSQDNEQYF.

This sequence joins TRBV5-8 and TRBJ1-5; D gene unclear. Trimming took off 6 bases at V and 7 bases at J, with 20 bases between the two ends. The CDR3 is made up of 15 amino acids. The germline V gene has CDR1 SGHTS and CDR2 YDEGEE. The CDR3 bases are TGTGCCAGCACCCGGGATTACGCTGGATGGCAGCCCCAGCATTTT. Encoded protein: CASTRDYAGWQPQHF.

This clone was counted a single time. The chain combines TRBV9 with TRBJ2-1; TRBD1 aligns across 7 bases. The V and J ends lost 0 bases and 5 bases, in that order; junction bases with no gene match: 8. The CDR3 is made up of 16 amino acids. Germline V CDR1 and CDR2: SGDLS, YYNGEE. For the CDR3, the DNA is TGTGCCAGCAGCGTAGGTCCACGGGGACAGAACAATGAGCAGTTCTTC. Protein: CASSVGPRGQNNEQFF.

The CDR3, as DNA: TGTGCCAGCAGCTTTGGGGGGGCGAACACCGGGGAGCTGTTTTTT. This gives the protein CASSFGGANTGELFF. V usage is TRBV11-2 and J usage is TRBJ2-2; 7 positions match TRBD2. The CDR3 runs 15 residues. Germline V CDR1 and CDR2: SGHAT, FQNNGV. V trimming: 3 bases; J trimming: 0 bases; junction bases outside the gene matches: 1.

The chain has TRBV4-3 and TRBJ2-7; D perhaps matches TRBD2 (5 bases). Germline CDR1 and CDR2: LGHNA and YSLEER. The germline V and J ends were trimmed by 1 base and 2 bases, with 12 bases remaining between them. The CDR3 is made up of 15 amino acids. CDR3 DNA sequence: TGCGCCAGCAGCCAAGTAAGAGGGTTCACCTACGAGCAGTACTTC. Encoded protein: CASSQVRGFTYEQYF.

This chain links TRBV4-1 with TRBJ1-4, with D tentatively TRBD1 (6 bases). Germline V CDR1 and CDR2: MGHRA, YSYEKL. This CDR3 contains 18 residues. Trimming shortened V by 4 bases and J by 3 bases, and 21 bases separated the two germline ends. CDR3 sequence: CASSLYRDFKGANEKLFF. CDR3 coding DNA: TGCGCCAGCAGCCTATACCGGGACTTTAAGGGGGCTAATGAAAAACTGTTTTTT.

The V gene is TRBV5-1, the J gene TRBJ1-1, with 7 bases fitting TRBD1. Per germline, CDR1 SGHRS and CDR2 YFSETQ. Trimming at V came to 9 bases and at J to 0 bases, leaving 11 bases not matched to a gene. The CDR3 sequence is 15 residues long. For the CDR3, the DNA is TGCGCCACCGGAACAGGGGAACTAATGAACACTGAAGCTTTCTTT. Residues: CATGTGELMNTEAFF.

V usage is TRBV11-2 and J usage is TRBJ2-1, with 7 bases lining up with TRBD1. J lost 10 bases, V lost 2 bases, and 2 bases had no gene match. CDR1 and CDR2 from the germline V gene are SGHAT and FQNNGV. The CDR3 has 12 amino acids. The CDR3: CASSLTGDEQFF. The CDR3 DNA reads as TGTGCCAGCAGCTTAACAGGGGACGAGCAGTTCTTC.

For this clone: Distinct nucleotide sequences in the sample also encode this CDR3. The chain combines TRBV18 with TRBJ2-7, with D possibly matching TRBD2 (5 bases). This CDR3 spans 13 amino acids. The V gene's germline CDR1 is KGHSH and CDR2 LQKENI. V dropped 3 bases and J dropped 1 base, with 7 bases sitting between them. CDR3 loop: CASSPDSSYEQYF. Written as DNA, the CDR3 is TGTGCCAGCTCACCGGACTCTTCCTACGAGCAGTACTTC.

The genes are TRBV3-1 (or the pseudogene TRBV3-2) and TRBJ2-3, with D tentatively TRBD1 or TRBD2 (5 bases each). There are 16 residues in the CDR3. Germline V gives CDR1 LGHDT, CDR2 YNNKEL (reference sequence). V dropped 2 bases and J dropped 6 bases, with 18 bases sitting between them. The CDR3 region has the DNA TGTGCCAGCAGCCAAAGTCGGGACCCAGCCTGGGATACGCAGTATTTT. As protein: CASSQSRDPAWDTQYF.

This clone was seen only a few times. The V gene is TRBV6-5, the J gene TRBJ1-1, with D uncertain. V lost 6 bases and J 6 bases, leaving 8 bases between the germline ends. CDR3 length: 11 residues. From germline, CDR1 is MNHEY and CDR2 SVGAGI. The CDR3 sequence: CASRGIAEAFF. As DNA, the CDR3 is TGTGCCAGCAGGGGAATAGCTGAAGCTTTCTTT.